These 17 T cell receptor beta chains were all obtained from the same sample, sequenced in a study of STAT3 mutations in large granular lymphocyte leukemia. Sequencing was performed with immunoSEQ multiplex PCR; in TCRdb, only in-frame clones are kept and a portion is missing. The table lists roughly 38,000 clones, approximately 90% of them singletons. The study, taken as a whole, reports: At least one immunodominant TCR beta clonotype appeared in every T-cell large granular lymphocyte leukemia patient.

For these receptors, no antigen is known. The source material was PBMCs. The receptors originated from a human donor with T large granular lymphocyte leukemia. Some clones in this sample may be carry-over from other donors' samples.

The rearrangement links TRBV19 to TRBJ2-7, with no clear D. The germline gives CDR1 LNHDA, CDR2 SQIVND (reference sequence). This CDR3 region has 13 residues. V was pared by 6 bases and J by 1 base, with 10 bases between. CDR3 sequence reads: CASSPTVSYEQYF. DNA of the CDR3: TGTGCCAGTAGCCCGACGGTTTCCTACGAGCAGTACTTC.

The chain uses TRBV18 and TRBJ2-2, with TRBD2 as a possible D gene (5 bases). This CDR3 has 18 amino acids. Germline assignment: CDR1 KGHSH and CDR2 LQKENI. Trimming took off 2 bases at V and 0 bases at J, with 16 bases between the two ends. The CDR3 bases are TGTGCCAGCTCACCAAGGAGGATGGGCACGACGAACACCGGGGAGCTGTTTTTT. Translating gives CASSPRRMGTTNTGELFF.

The J gene is TRBJ2-3, the V gene TRBV5-6; 10 bases align to TRBD2. This CDR3 comprises 16 residues. Germline V gene lookup returns CDR1 SGHDT and CDR2 YYEEEE. The J segment lost 2 bases and the V segment lost 4 bases, leaving 7 bases of the junction unmatched. The DNA of the CDR3 is TGTGCCAGCAGCCTAGAGCGGGGGGGCAACACAGATACGCAGTATTTT. Translation gives CASSLERGGNTDTQYF.

The rearrangement uses TRBV4-1 and TRBJ1-6; the D is unclear. Germline V gives CDR1 MGHRA, CDR2 YSYEKL. The CDR3 is made up of 12 amino acids. V dropped 0 bases and J dropped 6 bases, with 0 bases sitting between them. The CDR3 DNA reads as TGCGCCAGCAGCCAAGATAATTCACCCCTCCACTTT. Translating gives CASSQDNSPLHF.

The chain combines TRBV5-1 with TRBJ2-4, with D perhaps TRBD1 (5 bases). Germline CDR1 SGHRS, CDR2 YFSETQ. Trimming left V 5 bases short and J 8 bases short, with 11 bases between. The CDR3 runs 12 residues. CDR3 bases: TGCGCCAGCAGGGGGCCCCAAGACATTCAGTACTTC. Encoded protein: CASRGPQDIQYF.

The rearrangement uses TRBV9 and TRBJ1-3; D unclear. Germline-derived CDR1 and CDR2 are SGDLS and YYNGEE. This CDR3 is 14 amino acids long. The ends were cut back, 4 bases at V and 0 bases at J, with 8 bases in the middle. CDR3 amino acids: CASSPQSSGNTIYF. As DNA, the CDR3 is TGTGCCAGCAGCCCCCAGAGCTCTGGAAACACCATATATTTT. Full variable domain (rest looked up from reference TRBV9 and TRBJ1-3): DSGVTQTPKHLITATGQRVTLRCSPRSGDLSVYWYQQSLDQGLQFLIQYYNGEERAKGNILERFSAQQFPDLHSELNLSSLELGDSALYFCASSPQSSGNTIYFGEGSWLTVV.

This sequence joins TRBV29-1 and TRBJ1-1; D uncertain. V gave up 6 bases and J gave up 5 bases, with 10 bases separating them. The length of the CDR3 is 11 residues. Germline CDR1 SQVTM, CDR2 ANQGSEA. Here the CDR3 reads CSVLGGTEAFF. The CDR3 DNA reads as TGCAGCGTGCTCGGAGGGACTGAAGCTTTCTTT.

The chain uses TRBV9 and TRBJ2-7; 10 bases align to TRBD1. The CDR3 spans 15 residues. V lost 0 bases and J lost 3; bases outside the gene matches: 3. Germline loops: CDR1 SGDLS, CDR2 YYNGEE. The CDR3 reads CASSVGDRGYYEQYF. In DNA form, the CDR3 reads TGTGCCAGCAGCGTAGGGGACAGGGGATACTACGAGCAGTACTTC.

The chain recombines TRBV4-1 with TRBJ1-2; unclear D gene. Germline V gene lookup returns CDR1 MGHRA and CDR2 YSYEKL. The V gene lost 0 bases and the J gene lost 1 base, with 6 bases spanning the gap. This CDR3 has 14 amino acids. The CDR3 spells CASSQESLNYGYTF. In nucleotides, the CDR3 is TGCGCCAGCAGCCAAGAATCCCTTAACTATGGCTACACCTTC.

V and J are TRBV29-1 and TRBJ1-2, with 7 nucleotides matching TRBD1. This CDR3 spans 13 amino acids. The germline V gene encodes CDR1 SQVTM and CDR2 ANQGSEA. V gave up 7 bases and J gave up 5 bases; unmatched junction bases: 10. The DNA for the CDR3 is TGCAGCGCAATAATCAGGGGGGGGTATGGCTACACCTTC. Protein product: CSAIIRGGYGYTF.

Here the CDR3 DNA reads TGTGCCAGCAGCCCCGGGTGGGCCCCCGATACGCAGTATTTT. It translates to CASSPGWAPDTQYF. The chain links TRBV7-9 to TRBJ2-3; D not resolved. This CDR3 region has 14 residues. From germline, CDR1 is SEHNR and CDR2 FQNEAQ (reference sequence). V lost 5 bases and J lost 6, with 15 bases in between.

Turning to this clone: Sequence at one end of the junction differs from germline and may be a read error. CDR3 sequence reads: CASSLFSGAGNTIYF. As DNA, the CDR3 is TGTGCCAGCAGCTTGTTTTCGGGGGCTGGGAACACCATATATTTT. The chain couples TRBV5-5 to TRBJ1-3; D may be TRBD1 (6 bases). There are 15 residues in the CDR3. Per the germline V gene, CDR1 is SGHKS and CDR2 is YYEKEE (reference sequence).

The chain uses TRBV19 and TRBJ1-5; 7 bases line up with TRBD1. The CDR3 is 17 residues long. Germline V gives CDR1 LNHDA, CDR2 SQIVND (reference sequence). Trimming at V came to 5 bases and at J to 0 bases, leaving 10 bases not matched to a gene. The CDR3 DNA is TGTGCCAGTAGTCGTCACCAGGGGGATCTTAGCAATCAGCCCCAGCATTTT. It encodes CASSRHQGDLSNQPQHF.

This chain links TRBV30 with TRBJ1-5; D is uncertain. Germline V lookup: CDR1 GTSNPN, CDR2 SVGIG (reference sequence). The V end was cut by 0 bases, the J end by 4 bases, with 10 bases between. The CDR3 has 14 amino acids. CDR3 bases: TGTGCCTGGAGTGTAGCTCCAGCAAATCAGCCCCAGCATTTT. Amino acids: CAWSVAPANQPQHF.

The genes are TRBV7-9 and TRBJ2-7; D perhaps matches TRBD1 (6 bases). Trimming cost V 5 bases and J 4 bases, with 12 bases left between them. This CDR3 contains 13 residues. Germline-derived CDR1 and CDR2 are SEHNR and FQNEAQ (reference sequence). CDR3 nucleotides: TGTGCCAGCAGCCTTACAGGGCGATACGAGCAGTACTTC. Protein product: CASSLTGRYEQYF.

The chain employs TRBV30 and TRBJ2-6; a possible D gene is TRBD2 (5 bases). Germline V gene sequence: CDR1 GTSNPN, CDR2 SVGIG (reference sequence). Between the trimmed V and J ends, which lost 3 bases and 3 bases, there was a span of 12 bases. The CDR3 totals 15 residues. CDR3 coding DNA: TGTGCCTGGAGGACGATTCGGGATGGGGCCAACGTCCTGACTTTC. This sequence encodes CAWRTIRDGANVLTF.

The chain carries TRBV15 and TRBJ1-6; D unresolved. The CDR3 is 15 amino acids. The germline gives CDR1 LNHNV, CDR2 YYDKDF (reference sequence). Deletions cut 6 bases from V and 5 bases from J, with 14 bases between. The CDR3 protein is CATRSSGVDNSPLHF. CDR3 coding DNA: TGTGCCACCAGGTCCTCGGGAGTGGATAATTCACCCCTCCACTTT.